This T cell receptor beta chain was captured by sequencing in a study of human T cells and chemical hapten exposure. Study-level information: Patch testing placed 0.01% DPC on the upper back, with readings at 6 days. Variation in per-sample TCR yields came mainly from small pooled library volume differences.

Study-wide findings and caveats: TCRs whose frequency exceeded 1 in 1000 remained the same following DPC sensitization.

The time point here: pre-sensitization, week 0. This sample's treatment: therapeutic diphenylcyclopropenone sensitization with weekly scalp DPC. This clonotype was detected ten times or more. Its antigen is not known. Trimming shortened V by 6 bases and J by 1 base, and 10 bases separated the two germline ends. The CDR3 contains 14 residues. Individual cDNA molecules had unique molecular identifiers attached to them by the library. TCRdb processed the RACE reads anew with MiXCR; each CDR3 protein has one entry. The sample consists of roughly 380,000 distinct CDR3 sequences, about 5.1% of them appearing once.

The TCR was taken from a woman in her forties or fifties with alopecia areata. Some clones in this sample may be carry-over from other donors' samples. The chain employs TRBV12-3 or TRBV12-4 and TRBJ1-5; weak D call: TRBD1 (6 bases). Sequenced material: whole blood, taken in connection with sensitization to the hapten diphenylcyclopropenone (DPC). This chain's CDR3 is CASSTGLSNQPQHF. For the CDR3, the DNA is TGTGCCAGCAGCACAGGGCTCAGCAATCAGCCCCAGCATTTT.